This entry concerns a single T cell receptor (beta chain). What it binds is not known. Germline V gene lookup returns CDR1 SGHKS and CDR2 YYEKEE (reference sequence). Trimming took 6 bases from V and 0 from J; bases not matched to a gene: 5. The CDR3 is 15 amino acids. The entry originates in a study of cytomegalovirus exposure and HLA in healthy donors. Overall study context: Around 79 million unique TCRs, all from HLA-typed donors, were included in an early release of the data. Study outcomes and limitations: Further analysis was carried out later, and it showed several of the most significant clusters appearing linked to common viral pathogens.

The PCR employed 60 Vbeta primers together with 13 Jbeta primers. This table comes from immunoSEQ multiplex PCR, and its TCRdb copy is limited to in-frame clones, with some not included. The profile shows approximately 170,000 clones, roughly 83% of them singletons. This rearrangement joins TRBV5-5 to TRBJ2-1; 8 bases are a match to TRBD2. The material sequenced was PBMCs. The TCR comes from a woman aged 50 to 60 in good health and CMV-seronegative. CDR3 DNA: TGTGCCAGCATCCGGAGCGGGAGCTCCTACAATGAGCAGTTCTTC. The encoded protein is CASIRSGSSYNEQFF.